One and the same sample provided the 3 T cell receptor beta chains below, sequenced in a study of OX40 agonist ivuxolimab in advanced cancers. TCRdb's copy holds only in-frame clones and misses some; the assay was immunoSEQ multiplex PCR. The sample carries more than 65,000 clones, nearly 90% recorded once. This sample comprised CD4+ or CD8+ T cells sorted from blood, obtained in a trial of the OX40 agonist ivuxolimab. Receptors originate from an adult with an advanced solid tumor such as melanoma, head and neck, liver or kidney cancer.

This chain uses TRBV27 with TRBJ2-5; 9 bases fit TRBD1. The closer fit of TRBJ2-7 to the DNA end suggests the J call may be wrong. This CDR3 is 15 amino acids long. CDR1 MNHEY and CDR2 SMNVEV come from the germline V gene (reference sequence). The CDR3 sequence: CASSSLGTGWNEQYF. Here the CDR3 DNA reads TGTGCCAGCAGTTCCCTCGGGACAGGGTGGAACGAGCAGTACTTC.

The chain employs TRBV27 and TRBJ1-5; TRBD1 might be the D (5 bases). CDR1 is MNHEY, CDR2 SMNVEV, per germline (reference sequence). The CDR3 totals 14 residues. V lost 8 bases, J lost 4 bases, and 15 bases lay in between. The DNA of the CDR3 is TGTGCCAGCCGTCGGGGGACTCTAAATCAGCCCCAGCATTTT. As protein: CASRRGTLNQPQHF.

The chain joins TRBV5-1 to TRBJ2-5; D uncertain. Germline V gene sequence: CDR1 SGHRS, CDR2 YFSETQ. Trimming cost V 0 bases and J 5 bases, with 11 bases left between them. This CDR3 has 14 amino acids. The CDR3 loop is CASSLVGSGETQYF. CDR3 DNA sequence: TGCGCCAGCAGCTTGGTAGGCAGTGGGGAGACCCAGTACTTC.